These 22 T cell receptor beta chains were sequenced from one sample in a study of blood T cell repertoires in COVID-19. Some clones are missing from TCRdb's copy, which holds only in-frame ones; the method was immunoSEQ multiplex PCR. This table holds roughly 150,000 clones, roughly 91% found once. Input material: peripheral blood. Source of these receptors: a man between 18 and 29 years old with COVID-19, enrolled during active disease.

The count of this clone is one. The chain combines TRBV19 with TRBJ1-5; possibly TRBD1 for D (6 bases). V lost 7 bases and J lost 0, with 13 bases in between. Germline lookup yields CDR1 LNHDA and CDR2 SQIVND (reference sequence). The CDR3 runs to 15 residues. The CDR3: CASKRQDNSNQPQHF. Here the CDR3 DNA reads TGTGCCAGTAAACGACAGGACAATAGCAATCAGCCCCAGCATTTT. Supplemented by reference TRBV19 and TRBJ1-5, the full variable domain reads DGGITQSPKYLFRKEGQNVTLSCEQNLNHDAMYWYRQDPGQGLRLIYYSQIVNDFQKGDIAEGYSVSREKKESFPLTVTSAQKNPTAFYLCASKRQDNSNQPQHFGDGTRLSIL.

In nucleotides, the CDR3 is TGTGCCACCAGTGACTCAGAAATGTATGGCTACACCTTC. It codes for CATSDSEMYGYTF. The chain uses TRBV24-1 and TRBJ1-2; D unresolved. CDR3 length: 13 residues. The germline gives CDR1 KGHDR, CDR2 SFDVKD. V was pared by 4 bases and J by 5 bases, with 10 bases between.

The J gene is TRBJ1-1, the V gene TRBV30; a possible D gene is TRBD1 (6 bases). Germline V lookup: CDR1 GTSNPN, CDR2 SVGIG (reference sequence). V was clipped by 7 bases and J by 1 base, with 10 bases between them. The length of the CDR3 is 12 residues. CDR3 DNA sequence: TGTGCCTTACAGGGTTGGAACACTGAAGCTTTCTTT. Translating gives CALQGWNTEAFF.

The chain is built from TRBV11-2 and TRBJ2-3; 8 bases map to TRBD2. The CDR3 consists of 15 residues. Trimming took 5 bases from V and 2 from J; bases not matched to a gene: 6. Germline V CDR1 and CDR2: SGHAT, FQNNGV. CDR3 residues: CASSLTGGPTDTQYF. In nucleotides, the CDR3 is TGTGCCAGCAGCCTTACGGGAGGGCCCACAGATACGCAGTATTTT. The full variable domain, rest sourced from reference TRBV11-2 and TRBJ2-3, is EAGVAQSPRYKIIEKRQSVAFWCNPISGHATLYWYQQILGQGPKLLIQFQNNGVVDDSQLPKDRFSAERLKGVDSTLKIQPAKLEDSAVYLCASSLTGGPTDTQYFGPGTRLTVL.

The chain carries TRBV11-3 and TRBJ2-7; 12 positions match TRBD2. Germline CDR1 and CDR2: SGHNT and YENEEA. The ends lost 5 bases at V and 9 bases at J; junction bases unmatched: 5. The CDR3 has 13 residues. The CDR3 nucleotides read TGTGCCAGCAGCCCAGGGACTAGCGGGCCGCAGTACTTC. Translating gives CASSPGTSGPQYF.

A remark on this clone: The junction and the germline gene differ at one end; a read error may be behind it. V is TRBV29-1 and J is TRBJ2-1; 10 nucleotides agree with TRBD2. Germline CDR1 is SQVTM and CDR2 is ANQGSEA. The CDR3 totals 12 residues. The CDR3 sequence is CSSGSPYNEQFF. CDR3 nucleotides: TGTTCTAGCGGGAGCCCGTACAATGAGCAGTTCTTC.

The CDR3 loop is CASSYGVNYGYTF. The CDR3 DNA follows: TGTGCCAGCAGTTACGGAGTGAACTATGGCTACACCTTC. V gene TRBV6-5 combines with J gene TRBJ1-2; D remains ambiguous. Germline-derived CDR1 and CDR2 are MNHEY and SVGAGI. V was pared by 2 bases and J by 2 bases, with 6 bases between. The CDR3 runs 13 residues.

In this sample, this clone turned up a few times. The chain has TRBV10-3 and TRBJ2-7; D might be TRBD1 (5 bases). Trimming removed 11 bases from V and 2 bases from J, with 13 bases in between. This CDR3 has 12 residues. Germline V gene lookup returns CDR1 ENHRY and CDR2 SYGVKD. The CDR3 protein is CAVGANPYEQYF. In DNA form, the CDR3 reads TGTGCCGTAGGGGCCAACCCCTACGAGCAGTACTTC.

This chain links TRBV23-1 with TRBJ1-2, with 11 nucleotides matching TRBD1. TRBV23-1 counts as an open reading frame of uncertain function. The CDR3 loop spans 14 amino acids. With V trimmed by 2 bases and J by 6 bases, 2 bases remained unmatched. In DNA form, the CDR3 reads TGCGCCAGCAGTCAAGGGACAGGGGGTGATGGCTACACCTTC. Translation gives CASSQGTGGDGYTF.

This clone appeared a single time. The CDR3 DNA follows: TGTGCCACCAGTGATTCCGGGACAGGGTTCGACGAGCAGTACTTC. As protein: CATSDSGTGFDEQYF. The genes are TRBV24-1 and TRBJ2-7; 9 bases match TRBD1. In germline, CDR1 is KGHDR, CDR2 SFDVKD. The ends lost 2 bases at V and 5 bases at J; junction bases unmatched: 6. The CDR3 runs 15 residues.

This chain connects TRBV5-4 to TRBJ1-5; D unclear. V was cut by 0 bases and J by 5 bases, with 6 bases left in between. The CDR3 runs 13 residues. Per germline, CDR1 SGHNT and CDR2 YYREEE (reference sequence). Here the CDR3 DNA reads TGTGCCAGCAGCTTGGGGAGGGATCAGCCCCAGCATTTT. Residues: CASSLGRDQPQHF.

The chain uses TRBV19 and TRBJ1-2; TRBD1 matches at 8 bases. After removal of 4 bases from V and 6 bases from J, the junction contained 10 bases not matched to a gene. Looked up from germline, CDR1 is LNHDA and CDR2 is SQIVND (reference sequence). The CDR3 loop spans 15 amino acids. The CDR3 sequence: CASSNDRGGLDGYTF. CDR3 bases: TGTGCCAGTAGTAACGACAGGGGAGGGCTCGATGGCTACACCTTC.

CDR3 in DNA: TGTGCCATCAGTTTACAGGGGGGGCACAATCAGCCCCAGCATTTT. It specifies CAISLQGGHNQPQHF. The gene calls are TRBV10-3 and TRBJ1-5; 8 nucleotides align to TRBD1. This CDR3 has 15 residues. Trimming removed 5 bases from V and 3 bases from J; junction bases left unmatched: 6. Per germline, CDR1 ENHRY and CDR2 SYGVKD.

With regard to this clone: Compared with germline, one end of the junction differs, possibly owing to a read error. V gene TRBV19 combines with J gene TRBJ1-4; tentative D call: TRBD1 (6 bases). Germline lookup yields CDR1 LNHDA and CDR2 SQIVND (reference sequence). This CDR3 is 15 amino acids long. DNA of the CDR3: TGTGCCAGTAGTAACTTCCGGGACAAGGATGAAAAACTGCTTTTT. The encoded protein is CASSNFRDKDEKLLF. Full variable domain (rest looked up from reference TRBV19 and TRBJ1-4): DGGITQSPKYLFRKEGQNVTLSCEQNLNHDAMYWYRQDPGQGLRLIYYSQIVNDFQKGDIAEGYSVSREKKESFPLTVTSAQKNPTAFYLCASSNFRDKDEKLLFGSGTQLSVL.

The chain has TRBV19 and TRBJ1-3; D gene uncertain. V was pared by 4 bases and J by 2 bases, with 9 bases between. The CDR3 is made up of 14 amino acids. The germline V gene has CDR1 LNHDA and CDR2 SQIVND (reference sequence). CDR3 in amino acids: CASSRGDPGNTIYF. CDR3 nucleotide sequence: TGTGCCAGTAGTAGAGGAGATCCTGGAAACACCATATATTTT.

V gene TRBV6-6 combines with J gene TRBJ1-1, with D tentatively TRBD1 (5 bases). V was cut by 2 bases and J by 4 bases, with 11 bases left in between. The CDR3 sequence is 14 residues long. The germline V gene encodes CDR1 MNHNY and CDR2 SVGAGI (reference sequence). CDR3 nucleotide sequence: TGTGCCAGCAGTTACGAAGGAGGGGTCACTGAAGCTTTCTTT. Residues: CASSYEGGVTEAFF.

The chain uses TRBV28 and TRBJ1-2, with D unresolved. Germline assignment: CDR1 MDHEN and CDR2 SYDVKM. Trimming pared 5 bases from V and 4 bases from J, leaving 20 bases between. The CDR3 length is 16 residues. This chain's CDR3 is CASSTFGRVIGYGYTF. The CDR3 coding sequence is TGTGCCAGCAGTACCTTCGGGAGGGTAATAGGCTATGGCTACACCTTC.

This rearrangement joins TRBV6-6 to TRBJ2-7, with unresolved D. Germline V gene data show CDR1 as MNHNY and CDR2 as SVGAGI (reference sequence). Trimming left V 5 bases short and J 3 bases short, with 5 bases between. The CDR3 sequence is 11 residues long. The CDR3, as DNA: TGTGCCAGCAGTGGAGTCTACGAGCAGTACTTC. Translated, it gives CASSGVYEQYF.

The chain carries TRBV4-1 and TRBJ2-1, with D uncertain. The CDR3 runs 16 residues. With 0 bases removed from V and 5 bases from J, the gap between germline ends came to 14 bases. Per the germline V gene, CDR1 is MGHRA and CDR2 is YSYEKL. The CDR3 DNA reads TGCGCCAGCAGCCAAGATCGTTTGGGTCGGGACAATGAGCAGTTCTTC. This sequence encodes CASSQDRLGRDNEQFF.

The chain recombines TRBV9 with TRBJ2-3; possibly TRBD2 for D (6 bases). This CDR3 is built from 16 residues. Trimming cost V 4 bases and J 0 bases, with 15 bases left between them. The germline gives CDR1 SGDLS, CDR2 YYNGEE. DNA for the CDR3: TGTGCCAGCAGCCAGCACCATAGCGGAAGCACAGATACGCAGTATTTT. Its translation is CASSQHHSGSTDTQYF.

The chain is built from TRBV4-1 and TRBJ1-1; 7 positions agree with TRBD1. V lost 3 bases to trimming and J lost 0 bases; unmatched junction nucleotides: 4. CDR3 length equals 15 residues. Looked up from germline, CDR1 is MGHRA and CDR2 is YSYEKL. Here the CDR3 DNA reads TGCGCCAGCAGCCAGATACAGGGGATGAACACTGAAGCTTTCTTT. The encoded protein is CASSQIQGMNTEAFF.

The CDR3 is CASSTDRGGYEQYF. CDR3 DNA sequence: TGTGCCAGCAGTACTGACAGGGGAGGCTACGAGCAGTACTTC. The V call is TRBV6-5, the J call TRBJ2-7; 8 bases are shared with TRBD1. The trim removed 5 bases at V and 3 bases at J, leaving 6 bases unmatched. Germline V gene data show CDR1 as MNHEY and CDR2 as SVGAGI. The CDR3 loop spans 14 amino acids.